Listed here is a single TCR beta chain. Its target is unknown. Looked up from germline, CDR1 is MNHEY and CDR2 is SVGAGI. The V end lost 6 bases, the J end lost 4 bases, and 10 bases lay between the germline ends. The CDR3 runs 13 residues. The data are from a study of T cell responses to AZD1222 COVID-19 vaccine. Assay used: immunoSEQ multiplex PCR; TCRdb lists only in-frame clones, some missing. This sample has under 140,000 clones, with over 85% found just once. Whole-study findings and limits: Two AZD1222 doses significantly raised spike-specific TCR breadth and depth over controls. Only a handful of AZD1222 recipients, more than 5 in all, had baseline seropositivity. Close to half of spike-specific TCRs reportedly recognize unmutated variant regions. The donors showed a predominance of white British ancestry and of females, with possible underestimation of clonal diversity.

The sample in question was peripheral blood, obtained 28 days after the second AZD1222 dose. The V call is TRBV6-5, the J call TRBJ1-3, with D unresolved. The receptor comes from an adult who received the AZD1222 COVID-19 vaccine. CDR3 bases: TGTGCCAGCAGCCTGTACAGCGGAAACACCATATATTTT. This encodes CASSLYSGNTIYF.